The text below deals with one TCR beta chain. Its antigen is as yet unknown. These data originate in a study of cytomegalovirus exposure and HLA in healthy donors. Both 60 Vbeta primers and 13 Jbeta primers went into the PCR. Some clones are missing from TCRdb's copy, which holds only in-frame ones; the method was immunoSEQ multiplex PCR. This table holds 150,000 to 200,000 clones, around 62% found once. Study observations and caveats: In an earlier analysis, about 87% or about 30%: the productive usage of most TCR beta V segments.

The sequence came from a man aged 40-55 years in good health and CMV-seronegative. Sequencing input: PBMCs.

The CDR3 region is CASSPLPGPVAGITDTQYF. The CDR3 coding sequence is TGTGCCAGCAGCCCTCTCCCTGGGCCGGTAGCGGGGATCACAGATACGCAGTATTTT. The chain carries TRBV27 and TRBJ2-3, with 8 bases that match TRBD2. The CDR3 is 19 amino acids. The trim removed 6 bases at V and 2 bases at J, leaving 19 bases unmatched. Looked up from germline, CDR1 is MNHEY and CDR2 is SMNVEV (reference sequence).